The clone carrying this TCR beta chain has just a few counts. This specimen comes from a study of T cell changes during pregnancy in multiple sclerosis. Germline V lookup: CDR1 SEHNR, CDR2 FQNEAQ (reference sequence). The CDR3 consists of 14 residues. Trimming shortened V by 1 base and J by 0 bases, and 4 bases separated the two germline ends. Repertoires were generated with immunoSEQ multiplex PCR, while TCRdb's copy carries only in-frame clones and drops some. Of tens of thousands of clones listed, approximately 91% are singletons. This chain uses TRBV7-9 with TRBJ2-1; D is undetermined. This clonotype was sampled from a female donor with multiple sclerosis, enrolled in a pregnancy study. Sequenced material: peripheral blood, taken in the second trimester of pregnancy. This chain's CDR3 is CASSLDSSYNEQFF. Here the CDR3 DNA reads TGTGCCAGCAGCTTAGATAGCTCCTACAATGAGCAGTTCTTC.